A selection of T cell receptor beta chains follows, all from one sample in a study of blood T cell repertoires in COVID-19. Sequencing was performed with immunoSEQ multiplex PCR; in TCRdb, only in-frame clones are kept and a portion is missing. Among roughly 42,000 clones listed, approximately 85% were seen once. The material sequenced was peripheral blood. These receptors were collected from a human donor in a cohort sampled during active COVID-19. CDR3s include the opening cysteine and the closing phenylalanine or tryptophan. A D gene is named only where the DNA matches it firmly. The size entry is marked missing in some rows and otherwise reads once, few, many or a size class.

j_call: TRBJ1-1
clone_size: -
d_call: -
v_call: TRBV10-3
cdr3_nt: TGTGCCATCAGTGACAGGAACACTGAAGCTTTCTTT
cdr3_aa: CAISDRNTEAFF

j_call: TRBJ2-7
clone_size: -
d_call: -
v_call: TRBV7-2
cdr3_nt: TGTGCCAGCAGCCCGGCTAGAAGCCCCTACGAGCAGTACTTC
cdr3_aa: CASSPARSPYEQYF

j_call: TRBJ1-1
clone_size: few
d_call: -
v_call: TRBV6-5
cdr3_nt: TGTGCCAGCAGAACGGACGGAGGGACGGCTTTCTTT
cdr3_aa: CASRTDGGTAFF

j_call: TRBJ1-2
clone_size: -
d_call: -
v_call: TRBV7-2
cdr3_nt: TGTGCCAGCAGCTTAGCGGTAGGGGTTTTGGGCTACACCTTC
cdr3_aa: CASSLAVGVLGYTF

j_call: TRBJ2-2
clone_size: few
d_call: TRBD2
v_call: TRBV2
cdr3_nt: TGTGCCAGCAGTCCCCCTAGCGGGGGGGCCACCGGGGAGCTGTTTTTT
cdr3_aa: CASSPPSGGATGELFF

j_call: TRBJ1-4
clone_size: -
d_call: TRBD1
v_call: TRBV19
cdr3_nt: TGTGCCAGTAGAGGAGGCAGGGGGCGTGAAAAACTGTTTTTT
cdr3_aa: CASRGGRGREKLFF

j_call: TRBJ2-7
clone_size: few
d_call: -
v_call: TRBV29-1
cdr3_nt: TGCAGCGTTGAGGACGGTAGCGAGGCGAGCTACGAGCAGTACTTC
cdr3_aa: CSVEDGSEASYEQYF

j_call: TRBJ1-5
clone_size: -
d_call: TRBD1
v_call: TRBV3-1/TRBV3-2
cdr3_nt: TGTGCCAGCAGCCAACAGGGGGGCAATCAGCCCCAGCATTTT
cdr3_aa: CASSQQGGNQPQHF

j_call: TRBJ1-5
clone_size: -
d_call: TRBD1
v_call: TRBV19
cdr3_nt: TGTGCCAGTAGTATAGAAGGACAGGGGGCGAGGCCCCAGCATTTT
cdr3_aa: CASSIEGQGARPQHF

j_call: TRBJ2-1
clone_size: -
d_call: TRBD2
v_call: TRBV7-7
cdr3_nt: TGTGCTAGCAGCCTGGGGCCGGGGGGAAACAATGAGCAGTTCTTC
cdr3_aa: CASSLGPGGNNEQFF

j_call: TRBJ1-5
clone_size: -
d_call: -
v_call: TRBV7-9
cdr3_nt: TGTGCCAGCAGCCTCGACAGAGTCGGCAATCAGCCCCAGCATTTT
cdr3_aa: CASSLDRVGNQPQHF

j_call: TRBJ1-1
clone_size: -
d_call: -
v_call: TRBV6-6
cdr3_nt: TGTGCCAGCAGTTACAGTGGAGGGAACACTGAAGCTTTCTTT
cdr3_aa: CASSYSGGNTEAFF

j_call: TRBJ1-1
clone_size: -
d_call: -
v_call: TRBV6-6
cdr3_nt: TGTGCCAGCAGTTACTCGGGAGGTCCTGAAGCTTTCTTT
cdr3_aa: CASSYSGGPEAFF

j_call: TRBJ2-2
clone_size: -
d_call: -
v_call: TRBV5-4
cdr3_nt: TGTGCCAGCAGCTTCGGACAGTTCGGGGAGCTGTTTTTT
cdr3_aa: CASSFGQFGELFF

j_call: TRBJ2-7
clone_size: -
d_call: TRBD2
v_call: TRBV5-6
cdr3_nt: TGTGCCAGCAGCTTGGGGCTAGCGGGGACACCCTACGAGCAGTACTTC
cdr3_aa: CASSLGLAGTPYEQYF

j_call: TRBJ2-2
clone_size: once
d_call: TRBD1
v_call: TRBV6-5
cdr3_nt: TGTGCCAGCCGGGGGACAGGGTCCGGGGAGCTGTTTTTT
cdr3_aa: CASRGTGSGELFF

j_call: TRBJ1-1
clone_size: few
d_call: -
v_call: TRBV4-1
cdr3_nt: TGCGCCAGCAGCCAATGGAGTGACACTGAAGCTTTCTTT
cdr3_aa: CASSQWSDTEAFF

j_call: TRBJ2-5
clone_size: -
d_call: TRBD1
v_call: TRBV7-2
cdr3_nt: TGTGCCAGCAGCTTAGGGGCCAGGGGGTCGGAGACCCAGTACTTC
cdr3_aa: CASSLGARGSETQYF

j_call: TRBJ1-4
clone_size: -
d_call: -
v_call: TRBV7-9
cdr3_nt: TGTGCCAGCAGCTTTCCGTCTACAACTAATGAAAAACTGTTTTTT
cdr3_aa: CASSFPSTTNEKLFF

j_call: TRBJ1-4
clone_size: -
d_call: -
v_call: TRBV18
cdr3_nt: TGTGCCAGCTCTGACCGGTCGGGGGAAAAACTGTTTTTT
cdr3_aa: CASSDRSGEKLFF

j_call: TRBJ2-1
clone_size: few
d_call: -
v_call: TRBV10-3
cdr3_nt: TGTGCCATCAAATCAGGGTTGGAGACCTACAATGAGCAGTTCTTC
cdr3_aa: CAIKSGLETYNEQFF

j_call: TRBJ2-6
clone_size: -
d_call: -
v_call: TRBV5-6
cdr3_nt: TGTGCCAGCAGCTTGTATGGGGGGACGGGGGCCAACGTCCTGACTTTC
cdr3_aa: CASSLYGGTGANVLTF

j_call: TRBJ2-3
clone_size: once
d_call: TRBD2
v_call: TRBV29-1
cdr3_nt: TGCAGCGTTGAACCAAGCTGGGGCCGGTTCGTTAGCGGGGGGAGAGATACGCAGTATTTT
cdr3_aa: CSVEPSWGRFVSGGRDTQYF

j_call: TRBJ2-2
clone_size: -
d_call: -
v_call: TRBV5-4
cdr3_nt: TGTGCCAGCACCACTCCGGGAGGGGAGCTGTTTTTT
cdr3_aa: CASTTPGGELFF

j_call: TRBJ2-1
clone_size: -
d_call: TRBD2
v_call: TRBV14
cdr3_nt: TGTGCCAGCAGCCAAGATCTTGTTGGTACTAGCGGGGGGAATGAGCAGTTCTTC
cdr3_aa: CASSQDLVGTSGGNEQFF

j_call: TRBJ2-1
clone_size: -
d_call: -
v_call: TRBV3-1/TRBV3-2
cdr3_nt: TGTGCCAGCAGCCAACCCGGGGTTCCCTACAATGAGCAGTTCTTC
cdr3_aa: CASSQPGVPYNEQFF

j_call: TRBJ1-6
clone_size: -
d_call: TRBD1
v_call: TRBV6-5
cdr3_nt: TGTGCCAGCAGTTCTGACAGGGGTCTGTCACCCCTCCACTTT
cdr3_aa: CASSSDRGLSPLHF

j_call: TRBJ2-7
clone_size: -
d_call: TRBD1
v_call: TRBV6-5
cdr3_nt: TGTGCCAGCAGTTCCGGGACAGTCAAATCCTACGAGCAGTACTTC
cdr3_aa: CASSSGTVKSYEQYF

j_call: TRBJ2-7
clone_size: -
d_call: TRBD2
v_call: TRBV6-5
cdr3_nt: TGTGCCAGCGGGAGGGAGTGGTCCTACGAGCAGTACTTC
cdr3_aa: CASGREWSYEQYF

j_call: TRBJ1-5
clone_size: -
d_call: TRBD1
v_call: TRBV19
cdr3_nt: TGTGCCAGTAGTGGACAGGGTAGCAATCAGCCCCAGCATTTT
cdr3_aa: CASSGQGSNQPQHF

j_call: TRBJ2-3
clone_size: -
d_call: TRBD1
v_call: TRBV29-1
cdr3_nt: TGCAGCGTTGAAGGGACAGGGTCCACGCAGTATTTT
cdr3_aa: CSVEGTGSTQYF

j_call: TRBJ1-4
clone_size: medium-sized
d_call: -
v_call: TRBV28
cdr3_nt: TGTGCCAGCAGCCTGACTTCCGCAACTAATGAAAAACTGTTTTTT
cdr3_aa: CASSLTSATNEKLFF

j_call: TRBJ2-2
clone_size: -
d_call: -
v_call: TRBV7-3
cdr3_nt: TGTGCCAGCAGCAAACAGGGTGGGAGCACCGGGGAGCTGTTTTTT
cdr3_aa: CASSKQGGSTGELFF

j_call: TRBJ2-3
clone_size: -
d_call: TRBD2
v_call: TRBV2
cdr3_nt: TGTGCCAGCAGCCGAGAGACTAGCTCCACGCAGTATTTT
cdr3_aa: CASSRETSSTQYF